One and the same sample provided the 24 T cell receptor beta chains below, sequenced in a study of spatial heterogeneity in lung cancer. MiXCR, applied by TCRdb to the 5' RACE reads, yields one record per CDR3 protein. This table has around 9,700 distinct CDR3 sequences, 6.3% appearing once. As to time point: sample taken at primary tumor resection. The specimen was PBMCs, collected at surgery. The receptors were gathered from a male donor with early-stage non-small cell lung cancer.

Note on this clonotype: The junction and the germline gene differ at one end; a read error may be behind it. The chain joins TRBV7-9 to TRBJ2-2; 7 bases are shared with TRBD1. The CDR3 consists of 15 residues. Looked up from germline, CDR1 is SEHNR and CDR2 is FQNEAQ (reference sequence). The CDR3 bases are TGTGCCAGCAGTCAAGGGACAGCGAACACCGGAGAGCTGTCTTTT. Translation: CASSQGTANTGELSF. The full variable domain, completed using reference TRBV7-9 and TRBJ2-2, is DTGVSQNPRHKITKRGQNVTFRCDPISEHNRLYWYRQTLGQGPEFLTYFQNEAQLEKSRLLSDRFSAERPKGSFSTLEIQRTEQGDSAMYLCASSQGTANTGELSFGEGSRLTVL.

The CDR3 here is CASSFGWTGQQPQHF. DNA of the CDR3: TGTGCCAGCAGTTTCGGGTGGACAGGGCAGCAGCCCCAGCATTTT. The rearrangement uses TRBV12-3 or TRBV12-4 and TRBJ1-5, with 8 positions matching TRBD1. This CDR3 contains 15 residues. J was trimmed by 7 bases and V by 3 bases; bases with no gene match: 8.

In this sample, this clonotype turned up many times. This chain uses TRBV24-1 with TRBJ2-7, with 8 bases fitting TRBD2. J was trimmed by 2 bases and V by 7 bases; bases with no gene match: 6. The CDR3 loop spans 14 amino acids. Germline values: CDR1 KGHDR, CDR2 SFDVKD. The CDR3: CATRELAVAYEQYF. The CDR3 DNA reads TGTGCCACCAGGGAACTAGCGGTAGCCTACGAGCAGTACTTC.

This clonotype is labeled as medium-sized. This chain joins TRBV29-1 and TRBJ1-1; possibly TRBD1 for D (5 bases). Trimming stripped 6 bases from V and 6 bases from J, with 14 bases between. In germline, CDR1 is SQVTM, CDR2 ANQGSEA. The CDR3 extends over 12 amino acids. The CDR3 region has the DNA TGCAGCGTCGCGGACATGAATGCTGAAGCTTTCTTT. Its translation is CSVADMNAEAFF.

This clonotype was observed many times. V usage is TRBV5-6 and J usage is TRBJ2-1; D is undetermined. Germline-derived CDR1 and CDR2 are SGHDT and YYEEEE. The CDR3 has 13 amino acids. Trimming took off 0 bases at V and 0 bases at J, with 1 base between the two ends. DNA for the CDR3: TGTGCCAGCAGCTTGGACTCCTACAATGAGCAGTTCTTC. As protein: CASSLDSYNEQFF.

At least ten counts were recorded for this clonotype. The J gene is TRBJ2-7, the V gene TRBV20-1, with D perhaps matching TRBD1 (6 bases). Germline V gene sequence: CDR1 DFQATT, CDR2 SNEGSKA (reference sequence). The V and J ends lost 3 bases and 1 base respectively, with 16 bases between them. CDR3 length equals 15 residues. In DNA form, the CDR3 reads TGCAGTGCTAGGACATTGACAGGCATATCCTACGAGCAGTACTTC. Its protein is CSARTLTGISYEQYF.

This clonotype was found once. This may arise from a read error, as a much more abundant clone is one base away. This chain uses TRBV7-9 with TRBJ2-1; D gene unclear. V was trimmed by 5 bases and J by 4 bases, leaving 18 bases between them. Germline CDR1 reads SEHNR; CDR2 reads FQNEAQ (reference sequence). CDR3 length: 16 residues. The CDR3 nucleotides read TGTGCCAGCAGCCCCAGTGACATGCTGCAGTACAATGAGCAGTTCTTC. Translated: CASSPSDMLQYNEQFF. Looking up the rest from reference TRBV7-9 and TRBJ2-1 gives the full variable domain: DTGVSQNPRHKITKRGQNVTFRCDPISEHNRLYWYRQTLGQGPEFLTYFQNEAQLEKSRLLSDRFSAERPKGSFSTLEIQRTEQGDSAMYLCASSPSDMLQYNEQFFGPGTRLTVL.

V usage is TRBV3-1 and J usage is TRBJ2-1; the match to TRBD2 covers 10 bases. Germline CDR1 reads LGHDT; CDR2 reads YNNKEL (reference sequence). Trimming removed 0 bases from V and 2 bases from J; junction bases left unmatched: 4. The CDR3 covers 17 residues. The CDR3 DNA follows: TGTGCCAGCAGCCAAGATCAACTAGCGGGGACCTACAATGAGCAGTTCTTC. Its protein product is CASSQDQLAGTYNEQFF.

There are a few counts of this clonotype. This rearrangement joins TRBV7-2 to TRBJ2-3; no clear D. V lost 5 bases and J lost 0, with 9 bases in between. Germline-derived CDR1 and CDR2 are SGHTA and FQGNSA. This CDR3 comprises 14 residues. The CDR3 DNA follows: TGTGCCAGCAGCATGGACCTAAGCACAGATACGCAGTATTTT. It encodes CASSMDLSTDTQYF.

This clonotype was counted many times. V and J are TRBV10-2 and TRBJ2-5; the D is unclear. From germline, CDR1 is WSHSY and CDR2 SAAADI. The CDR3 spans 11 residues. Trimming left V 6 bases short and J 5 bases short, with 7 bases between. The CDR3, as DNA: TGCGCCAGCAGGAAAGGGGAGACCCAGTACTTC. It specifies CASRKGETQYF.

This clonotype was seen a handful of times. V is TRBV18 and J is TRBJ1-4; D is possibly TRBD1 (5 bases). The CDR3 is 15 residues long. Germline V gene lookup returns CDR1 KGHSH and CDR2 LQKENI. With 6 bases removed from V and 7 bases from J, the gap between germline ends came to 18 bases. DNA for the CDR3: TGTGCCAGCTCCCATGCCCGAGGGGAAACTGAAAAACTGTTTTTT. Protein: CASSHARGETEKLFF.

The genes are TRBV28 and TRBJ2-7, with D perhaps TRBD1 or TRBD2 (5 bases each). Germline values: CDR1 MDHEN, CDR2 SYDVKM. This CDR3 contains 11 residues. V lost 3 bases and J 10 bases, leaving 10 bases between the germline ends. CDR3 DNA: TGTGCCAGCAGTTTGGGACGATTTCAGTACTTC. Translated, it gives CASSLGRFQYF. Full variable domain (remainder filled in from reference TRBV28 and TRBJ2-7): DVKVTQSSRYLVKRTGEKVFLECVQDMDHENMFWYRQDPGLGLRLIYFSYDVKMKEKGDIPEGYSVSREKKERFSLILESASTNQTSMYLCASSLGRFQYFGPGTRLTVT.

By sample fraction, this clonotype is medium-sized. The rearrangement uses TRBV5-1 and TRBJ1-2; the D gene is possibly TRBD1 (5 bases). The CDR3 loop spans 15 amino acids. Trimming removed 4 bases at V and 3 bases at J, with 16 bases between. CDR1 is SGHRS and CDR2 is YFSETQ in the germline V gene. CDR3 sequence (DNA): TGCGCCAGCAGCGCGGGGCACCAGGGATACTATGGCTACACCTTC. This translates into CASSAGHQGYYGYTF. Looking up the rest from reference TRBV5-1 and TRBJ1-2 gives the full variable domain: KAGVTQTPRYLIKTRGQQVTLSCSPISGHRSVSWYQQTPGQGLQFLFEYFSETQRNKGNFPGRFSGRQFSNSRSEMNVSTLELGDSALYLCASSAGHQGYYGYTFGSGTRLTVV.

This clonotype ranks as medium-sized. V gene TRBV5-1 combines with J gene TRBJ2-3; D unclear. Deletions cut 1 base from V and 2 bases from J, with 8 bases between. Looked up from germline, CDR1 is SGHRS and CDR2 is YFSETQ. This CDR3 is 14 amino acids long. CDR3 in amino acids: CASSLQANTDTQYF. CDR3 DNA: TGCGCCAGCAGCTTGCAGGCCAACACAGATACGCAGTATTTT.

This clonotype was observed at least ten times. The V gene is TRBV6-5, the J gene TRBJ2-1, with D perhaps matching TRBD1 or TRBD2 (5 bases each). The length of the CDR3 is 15 residues. The ends were cut back, 0 bases at V and 5 bases at J, with 11 bases in the middle. CDR1 is MNHEY, CDR2 SVGAGI, per germline. The CDR3 loop reads CASSYSGARHNEQFF. CDR3 DNA: TGTGCCAGCAGTTACTCCGGGGCCCGTCACAATGAGCAGTTCTTC.

This clonotype was counted ten times or more. This chain uses TRBV5-1 with TRBJ2-7; D possibly corresponds to TRBD1 (6 bases). Trimming took 0 bases from V and 0 from J, leaving 10 bases between them. Germline assignment: CDR1 SGHRS and CDR2 YFSETQ. This CDR3 is built from 15 residues. CDR3: CASSLVQGSSYEQYF. CDR3 nucleotides: TGCGCCAGCAGCTTGGTCCAGGGGAGCTCCTACGAGCAGTACTTC.

This clonotype was detected only a few times. The genes are TRBV30 and TRBJ2-7; 7 nucleotides match TRBD2. With V trimmed by 1 base and J by 6 bases, 0 bases remained unmatched. From germline, CDR1 is GTSNPN and CDR2 SVGIG (reference sequence). The CDR3 loop spans 11 amino acids. The CDR3 here is CAWSAGGEQYF. The CDR3 DNA follows: TGTGCCTGGAGTGCGGGAGGCGAGCAGTACTTC.

The table lists this clonotype with many counts. The chain joins TRBV20-1 to TRBJ2-2, with TRBD2 matching 11 bases. Germline CDR1 DFQATT, CDR2 SNEGSKA (reference sequence). The J segment lost 6 bases and the V segment lost 6 bases, leaving 6 bases of the junction unmatched. The CDR3 contains 14 residues. The CDR3 DNA follows: TGCAGTGCGAGACTAGCGGGGTCACCCGGGGAGCTGTTTTTT. Protein sequence: CSARLAGSPGELFF.

There are many counts of this clonotype. The chain combines TRBV6-5 with TRBJ1-1; D is unresolved. Germline CDR1 MNHEY, CDR2 SVGAGI. V was pared by 6 bases and J by 5 bases, with 13 bases between. This CDR3 has 13 amino acids. The CDR3 DNA follows: TGTGCCAGCAGCCCCTTAAGAGTTACTGAAGCTTTCTTT. Amino acid sequence: CASSPLRVTEAFF.

This clonotype appeared many times. The CDR3 nucleotides are TGTGCCACCAGTGACCCTACAGGGGCCCTAGGGGATACGCAGTATTTT. This codes for CATSDPTGALGDTQYF. The chain uses TRBV24-1 and TRBJ2-3; the match to TRBD1 covers 7 bases. Looked up from germline, CDR1 is KGHDR and CDR2 is SFDVKD. CDR3 length equals 16 residues. With 4 bases clipped from V and 6 bases from J, the junction kept 12 bases outside the gene matches.

This clonotype appeared a few times. CDR3 in DNA: TGTGCCAGCACCCCCCGACAAGGAAGCTCACCCCTCCACTTT. Its translation: CASTPRQGSSPLHF. The chain links TRBV7-2 to TRBJ1-6; D remains ambiguous. The length of the CDR3 is 14 residues. V dropped 7 bases and J dropped 10 bases, with 17 bases sitting between them. Per germline, CDR1 SGHTA and CDR2 FQGNSA.

This clonotype was detected ten times or more. The chain links TRBV5-1 to TRBJ2-5; D is undetermined. V lost 0 bases and J 5 bases, leaving 11 bases between the germline ends. Germline V gene lookup returns CDR1 SGHRS and CDR2 YFSETQ. The CDR3 is 14 residues long. CDR3 amino acids: CASSLASTAETQYF. CDR3 DNA: TGCGCCAGCAGCTTGGCCTCGACTGCGGAGACCCAGTACTTC.

This clonotype occurred a few times. The J gene is TRBJ2-7, the V gene TRBV5-6; 11 positions match TRBD1. The germline V gene encodes CDR1 SGHDT and CDR2 YYEEEE. Trimming cost V 4 bases and J 2 bases; bases outside gene matches: 5. The CDR3 contains 15 residues. Written as DNA, the CDR3 is TGTGCCAGCAGCAGACCGGGACAGGGGGCCTACGAGCAGTACTTC. This translates into CASSRPGQGAYEQYF.

The table lists this clonotype with many counts. The V and J genes are TRBV10-3 and TRBJ2-3; D remains ambiguous. This CDR3 is 13 amino acids long. From germline, CDR1 is ENHRY and CDR2 SYGVKD. Trimming removed 4 bases from V and 6 bases from J, with 11 bases in between. CDR3 region: CAISGAESDTQYF. The CDR3 DNA reads as TGTGCCATCAGTGGGGCGGAGTCCGATACGCAGTATTTT.